These 12 T cell receptor beta chains share one sample of origin, sequenced in a study of shared clonotypes between healthy human individuals. Measured with immunoSEQ multiplex PCR; TCRdb has only the in-frame clones, and not every one. The table lists 300,000 to 350,000 clones, about 73% of them singletons. The sequenced material came from memory CD4+ T cells sorted from blood. Subset defined: CD45RA-negative fraction. These receptors were collected from a man younger than 45 in good health.

V gene TRBV10-3 combines with J gene TRBJ2-7, with TRBD1 matching over 9 bases. This CDR3 comprises 17 residues. Germline lookup yields CDR1 ENHRY and CDR2 SYGVKD. With V trimmed by 3 bases and J by 2 bases, 11 bases remained unmatched. The CDR3 protein is CAISDKPPGQGTYEQYF. The CDR3, as DNA: TGTGCCATCAGTGATAAGCCGCCGGGACAGGGAACCTACGAGCAGTACTTC.

The rearrangement links TRBV19 to TRBJ2-3; D is ambiguous. This CDR3 region has 13 residues. Trimming took off 2 bases at V and 3 bases at J, with 6 bases between the two ends. CDR1 is LNHDA, CDR2 SQIVND, per germline (reference sequence). Here the CDR3 DNA reads TGTGCCAGTAGTATACAGTTAACAGATACGCAGTATTTT. This translates into CASSIQLTDTQYF.

V gene TRBV7-3 combines with J gene TRBJ2-1; D is ambiguous. Germline V gene data show CDR1 as SGHTA and CDR2 as FQGTGA. There are 11 residues in the CDR3. The V end lost 4 bases, the J end lost 11 bases, and 9 bases lay between the germline ends. CDR3 residues: CASSSGRKQFF. The CDR3 DNA is TGTGCCAGCAGCTCCGGACGTAAGCAGTTCTTC.

The chain has TRBV19 and TRBJ1-1, with D unclear. The V end was cut by 7 bases, the J end by 11 bases, with 20 bases between. CDR3 length: 13 amino acids. Germline assignment: CDR1 LNHDA and CDR2 SQIVND (reference sequence). The CDR3 DNA reads TGTGCCAGTACAACAAGGATCTCACAAGGGGCTTTCTTT. Translating it yields CASTTRISQGAFF.

CDR3 coding DNA: TGTGCCAGCAGCTTGGCCAGTAACACCGGGGAGCTGTTTTTT. As protein: CASSLASNTGELFF. V is TRBV5-5 and J is TRBJ2-2; unclear D gene. Per the germline V gene, CDR1 is SGHKS and CDR2 is YYEKEE (reference sequence). CDR3 length equals 14 residues. Trimming cost V 0 bases and J 2 bases, with 5 bases left between them.

Only one count was recorded for this clone. The chain links TRBV25-1 to TRBJ2-1; a possible D gene is TRBD1 (6 bases). Per the germline V gene, CDR1 is MGHDK and CDR2 is SYGVNS. The CDR3 sequence is 15 residues long. V was pared by 1 base and J by 2 bases, with 9 bases between. CDR3 DNA sequence: TGTGCCAGCAGTGAATCAGGGGAGCCCTACAATGAGCAGTTCTTC. It yields the protein CASSESGEPYNEQFF.

The V and J genes are TRBV7-2 and TRBJ2-2; D possibly corresponds to TRBD1 (5 bases). The CDR3 length is 16 residues. V was trimmed by 0 bases and J by 5 bases, leaving 13 bases between them. Germline V gene lookup returns CDR1 SGHTA and CDR2 FQGNSA. CDR3 DNA sequence: TGTGCCAGCAGCTTAGCGTCGGGCAGGACAACCGGGGAGCTGTTTTTT. Protein sequence: CASSLASGRTTGELFF.

The chain is built from TRBV28 and TRBJ1-2, with 7 bases lining up with TRBD1. The CDR3 extends over 12 amino acids. Trimming at V came to 10 bases and at J to 5 bases, leaving 7 bases not matched to a gene. CDR1 and CDR2 (germline): MDHEN, SYDVKM. CDR3 sequence reads: CATSGGYYGYTF. CDR3 sequence (DNA): TGTGCCACCTCAGGGGGGTATTATGGCTACACCTTC.

The V gene is TRBV5-1, the J gene TRBJ2-7; 7 bases are a match to TRBD2. V lost 3 bases to trimming and J lost 4 bases; unmatched junction nucleotides: 4. Germline assignment: CDR1 SGHRS and CDR2 YFSETQ. CDR3 size: 13 residues. CDR3 coding DNA: TGCGCCAGCAGCTCTAGCGGAAAGTACGAGCAGTACTTC. It specifies CASSSSGKYEQYF.

The chain recombines TRBV5-6 with TRBJ2-5, with no clear D. Germline values: CDR1 SGHDT, CDR2 YYEEEE. The CDR3 has 12 amino acids. Trimming pared 4 bases from V and 4 bases from J, leaving 8 bases between. The CDR3 protein is CASSRHGETQYF. Written as DNA, the CDR3 is TGTGCCAGCAGCCGACACGGAGAGACCCAGTACTTC.

The V call is TRBV5-6, the J call TRBJ1-5; possibly TRBD1 for D (5 bases). The germline gives CDR1 SGHDT, CDR2 YYEEEE. This CDR3 has 15 residues. Trimming took 1 base from V and 1 from J, leaving 9 bases between them. The CDR3 sequence: CASSLQGSSNQPQHF. The CDR3 DNA follows: TGTGCCAGCAGCTTGCAGGGTTCAAGCAATCAGCCCCAGCATTTT.

Worth noting for this clone: Other DNA sequences from this sample encode an identical CDR3 as well. The chain is built from TRBV5-1 and TRBJ2-5; 7 nucleotides agree with TRBD1. The CDR3 runs 13 residues. Looked up from germline, CDR1 is SGHRS and CDR2 is YFSETQ. V dropped 3 bases and J dropped 2; count of bases not matched to a gene: 1. The CDR3 loop reads CASSWDSQETQYF. The DNA of the CDR3 is TGCGCCAGCAGCTGGGACAGTCAAGAGACCCAGTACTTC.